These 21 T cell receptor beta chains came from one sample sequenced in a study of blood T cell repertoires in COVID-19. The method was immunoSEQ multiplex PCR; TCRdb's version includes in-frame clones alone and lacks a portion of them. Among fewer than 350,000 clones listed, around 85% were seen once. The sequencing sample was made of PBMCs or T cells enriched from blood (not recorded which). These receptors were collected from a woman younger than 45 who had been exposed to COVID-19.

The chain links TRBV5-1 to TRBJ1-4; D remains unclear. The germline CDR1 and CDR2 sequences are SGHRS and YFSETQ. This CDR3 spans 15 amino acids. The ends were cut back, 2 bases at V and 0 bases at J, with 8 bases in the middle. CDR3 loop: CASSFQEATNEKLFF. CDR3 nucleotide sequence: TGCGCCAGCAGCTTTCAGGAGGCAACTAATGAAAAACTGTTTTTT. The full variable domain, its missing parts supplied by reference TRBV5-1 and TRBJ1-4, is KAGVTQTPRYLIKTRGQQVTLSCSPISGHRSVSWYQQTPGQGLQFLFEYFSETQRNKGNFPGRFSGRQFSNSRSEMNVSTLELGDSALYLCASSFQEATNEKLFFGSGTQLSVL.

J is TRBJ1-1 and V is TRBV7-9; possible D gene TRBD1, 5 bases. CDR1 and CDR2 (germline): SEHNR, FQNEAQ (reference sequence). The length of the CDR3 is 16 residues. Trimming took off 7 bases at V and 3 bases at J, with 21 bases between the two ends. The CDR3 DNA reads as TGTGCCAGCACTTTAAGTCCCAGGGCCGGGTACACTGAAGCTTTCTTT. This sequence encodes CASTLSPRAGYTEAFF. Full variable domain (outside the CDR3, taken from reference TRBV7-9 and TRBJ1-1): DTGVSQNPRHKITKRGQNVTFRCDPISEHNRLYWYRQTLGQGPEFLTYFQNEAQLEKSRLLSDRFSAERPKGSFSTLEIQRTEQGDSAMYLCASTLSPRAGYTEAFFGQGTRLTVV.

The gene calls are TRBV12-3 or TRBV12-4 and TRBJ1-2; D ambiguous. The CDR3 loop spans 11 amino acids. V lost 2 bases and J lost 10, with 8 bases in between. The CDR3 bases are TGTGCCAGCAGTTTACCAGTCGACTACACCTTC. Residues: CASSLPVDYTF.

This clone has just one count. V gene TRBV7-2 combines with J gene TRBJ1-5; the D gene is possibly TRBD1 (5 bases). The CDR3 runs to 15 residues. The V gene's germline CDR1 is SGHTA and CDR2 FQGNSA. Trimming cost V 1 base and J 3 bases, with 10 bases left between them. The CDR3 nucleotides read TGTGCCAGCAGCTTAGTACAGGTCGACAATCAGCCCCAGCATTTT. Amino acids: CASSLVQVDNQPQHF. The entire variable domain, with the rest obtained from reference TRBV7-2 and TRBJ1-5, is as follows: GAGVSQSPSNKVTEKGKDVELRCDPISGHTALYWYRQSLGQGLEFLIYFQGNSAPDKSGLPSDRFSAERTGGSVSTLTIQRTQQEDSAVYLCASSLVQVDNQPQHFGDGTRLSIL.

The V and J genes are TRBV28 and TRBJ2-4; D perhaps matches TRBD1 (5 bases). In germline, CDR1 is MDHEN, CDR2 SYDVKM. V lost 3 bases, J lost 0 bases, and 15 bases lay in between. The CDR3 sequence is 17 residues long. CDR3 sequence: CASSFPRVELAKNIQYF. Written as DNA, the CDR3 is TGTGCCAGCAGTTTCCCCAGGGTGGAATTAGCCAAAAACATTCAGTACTTC.

This rearrangement joins TRBV28 to TRBJ2-6; TRBD2 agrees at 8 bases. The V and J ends lost 3 bases and 1 base, in that order; junction bases with no gene match: 5. CDR3 length: 17 amino acids. Germline V gene lookup returns CDR1 MDHEN and CDR2 SYDVKM. CDR3 nucleotides: TGTGCCAGCAGTTTTGCGGGGGGTGTTTCTGGGGCCAACGTCCTGACTTTC. It is translated as CASSFAGGVSGANVLTF. Based on the CDR3 plus reference TRBV28 and TRBJ2-6, the full variable domain is DVKVTQSSRYLVKRTGEKVFLECVQDMDHENMFWYRQDPGLGLRLIYFSYDVKMKEKGDIPEGYSVSREKKERFSLILESASTNQTSMYLCASSFAGGVSGANVLTFGAGSRLTVL.

The CDR3 bases are TGCGCCAGCAGCCCACTTGGAGCCATCAATTCACCCCTCCACTTT. Its translation: CASSPLGAINSPLHF. The chain joins TRBV5-1 to TRBJ1-6; D not resolved. The CDR3 totals 15 residues. The V end was cut by 4 bases, the J end by 7 bases, with 15 bases between. CDR1 is SGHRS, CDR2 YFSETQ, per germline.

This chain links TRBV14 with TRBJ1-1, with D maybe TRBD1 (5 bases). This CDR3 spans 14 amino acids. Germline values: CDR1 SGHDN, CDR2 FVKESK. V was pared by 4 bases and J by 1 base, with 10 bases between. The CDR3 region is CASSRQTENTEAFF. CDR3 nucleotide sequence: TGTGCCAGCAGCCGACAGACGGAGAACACTGAAGCTTTCTTT.

In its sample, this clone was seen a few times. V gene TRBV30 combines with J gene TRBJ2-1; TRBD2 agrees at 7 bases. The CDR3 totals 15 residues. With 0 bases clipped from V and 2 bases from J, the junction kept 4 bases outside the gene matches. Per the germline V gene, CDR1 is GTSNPN and CDR2 is SVGIG (reference sequence). The CDR3 sequence: CAWSVRGVAYNEQFF. The CDR3 DNA sequence: TGTGCCTGGAGTGTACGGGGGGTGGCCTACAATGAGCAGTTCTTC.

The chain couples TRBV4-3 to TRBJ1-2; perhaps TRBD1 as D (6 bases). Deletions cut 0 bases from V and 5 bases from J, with 7 bases between. CDR3 length: 13 residues. Germline values: CDR1 LGHNA, CDR2 YSLEER. The CDR3 DNA reads as TGCGCCAGCAGCCAAGAAGGGGGTTATGGCTACACCTTC. This gives the protein CASSQEGGYGYTF.

The chain joins TRBV20-1 to TRBJ2-5, with D possibly being TRBD2 (5 bases). CDR1 and CDR2 (germline): DFQATT, SNEGSKA (reference sequence). The CDR3 is 12 amino acids. Trimming took off 3 bases at V and 3 bases at J, with 8 bases between the two ends. The CDR3 protein is CSASGAEETQYF. In DNA, the CDR3 is TGCAGTGCTAGTGGAGCGGAAGAGACCCAGTACTTC.

The rearrangement links TRBV4-1 to TRBJ2-1; possibly TRBD2 for D (6 bases). This CDR3 has 17 amino acids. Germline assignment: CDR1 MGHRA and CDR2 YSYEKL. V lost 1 base to trimming and J lost 6 bases, with 19 bases between them. The CDR3 region has the DNA TGCGCCAGCAGCCAAGTGCAGGGTAGCGGTACGGGCAATGAGCAGTTCTTC. This sequence encodes CASSQVQGSGTGNEQFF.

The genes are TRBV10-1 and TRBJ1-6; 7 nucleotides align to TRBD1. CDR1 is WNHNN, CDR2 SYGVQD, per germline (reference sequence). CDR3 length equals 14 residues. The J segment lost 10 bases and the V segment lost 5 bases, leaving 8 bases of the junction unmatched. The CDR3 protein is CASSLDRDSSPLHF. The CDR3 nucleotides read TGCGCCAGCAGTCTTGACAGGGATTCCTCACCCCTCCACTTT.

V gene TRBV28 combines with J gene TRBJ1-1; 7 bases line up with TRBD1. From germline, CDR1 is MDHEN and CDR2 SYDVKM. The CDR3 consists of 14 residues. J was trimmed by 11 bases and V by 2 bases; bases with no gene match: 11. The CDR3 coding sequence is TGTGCCAGCAGTTTACAAGACAGGACCAGGGGGGCTTTCTTT. This translates into CASSLQDRTRGAFF.

The rearrangement joins TRBV7-2 to TRBJ1-2; 8 bases match TRBD1. This CDR3 region has 13 residues. The V gene end was trimmed by 5 bases and the J gene end by 4 bases; junction bases not matched to a gene: 3. In germline, CDR1 is SGHTA, CDR2 FQGNSA. CDR3 loop: CASSRQGTYGYTF. The CDR3 DNA reads TGTGCCAGCAGCCGACAGGGGACCTATGGCTACACCTTC.

The chain links TRBV28 to TRBJ1-5, with TRBD1 identical over 9 bases. Germline CDR1 and CDR2: MDHEN and SYDVKM. V shed 5 bases, J shed 6 bases, and the junction held 8 bases outside the gene matches. The CDR3 spans 15 residues. CDR3 sequence reads: CASSGGQGRGQPQHF. DNA of the CDR3: TGTGCCAGCAGTGGGGGACAGGGAAGGGGTCAGCCCCAGCATTTT.

The V gene is TRBV27, the J gene TRBJ2-3; D is unresolved. V lost 5 bases and J lost 2, with 11 bases in between. This CDR3 comprises 14 residues. Germline lookup yields CDR1 MNHEY and CDR2 SMNVEV (reference sequence). The CDR3 DNA follows: TGTGCCAGCAGTGTCGAGTTAAACACAGATACGCAGTATTTT. This translates into CASSVELNTDTQYF.

This rearrangement joins TRBV10-2 to TRBJ1-1, with unresolved D. Germline V CDR1 and CDR2: WSHSY, SAAADI. The CDR3 has 15 amino acids. Trimming took 4 bases from V and 1 from J, leaving 13 bases between them. The CDR3, as DNA: TGCGCCAGCAGTGGGTCAGGTTCGGGGAACACTGAAGCTTTCTTT. This codes for CASSGSGSGNTEAFF.

The J gene is TRBJ1-1, the V gene TRBV5-1; D call uncertain. The germline gives CDR1 SGHRS, CDR2 YFSETQ. V lost 4 bases and J 5 bases, leaving 12 bases between the germline ends. This CDR3 is 13 amino acids long. CDR3 in DNA: TGCGCCAGCAGCGGTACTGGGAGGACTGAAGCTTTCTTT. It is translated as CASSGTGRTEAFF.

This rearrangement joins TRBV5-4 to TRBJ2-2, with unresolved D. The V end was cut by 7 bases, the J end by 6 bases, with 13 bases between. Germline loops: CDR1 SGHNT, CDR2 YYREEE (reference sequence). The CDR3 length is 13 residues. In DNA form, the CDR3 reads TGTGCCAGCGGCCCGATGTCTTCCGGGGAGCTGTTTTTT. Protein: CASGPMSSGELFF.

Comments on this clone: Within the sample, other DNA sequences also encode this same CDR3. The CDR3 here is CASSLVGTGGTEAFF. In DNA form, the CDR3 reads TGTGCCAGCAGCTTAGTTGGGACAGGGGGAACTGAAGCTTTCTTT. V gene TRBV7-9 combines with J gene TRBJ1-1; 11 nucleotides line up with TRBD1. This CDR3 comprises 15 residues. V dropped 1 base and J dropped 5; count of bases not matched to a gene: 3. CDR1 is SEHNR and CDR2 is FQNEAQ in the germline V gene (reference sequence). The full variable domain, its missing parts supplied by reference TRBV7-9 and TRBJ1-1, is DTGVSQNPRHKITKRGQNVTFRCDPISEHNRLYWYRQTLGQGPEFLTYFQNEAQLEKSRLLSDRFSAERPKGSFSTLEIQRTEQGDSAMYLCASSLVGTGGTEAFFGQGTRLTVV.